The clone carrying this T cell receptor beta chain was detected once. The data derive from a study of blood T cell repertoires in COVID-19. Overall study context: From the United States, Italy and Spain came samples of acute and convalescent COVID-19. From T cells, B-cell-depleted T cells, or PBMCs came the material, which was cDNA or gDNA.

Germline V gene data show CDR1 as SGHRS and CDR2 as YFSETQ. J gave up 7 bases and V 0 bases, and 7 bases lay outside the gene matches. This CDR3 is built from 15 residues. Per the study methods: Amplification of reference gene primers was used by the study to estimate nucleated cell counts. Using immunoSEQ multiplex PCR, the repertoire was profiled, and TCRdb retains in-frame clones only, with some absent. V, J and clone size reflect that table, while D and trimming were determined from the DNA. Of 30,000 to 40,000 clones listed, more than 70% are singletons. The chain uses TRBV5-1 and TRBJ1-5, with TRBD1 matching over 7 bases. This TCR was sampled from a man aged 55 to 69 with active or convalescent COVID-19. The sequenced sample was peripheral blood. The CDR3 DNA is TGCGCCAGCAGCTTGGCCGGGACAGCAGAACAGCCCCAGCATTTT. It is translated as CASSLAGTAEQPQHF.